This T cell receptor beta chain was sequenced in a study of blood T cell repertoires in COVID-19. About the research overall: Samples of COVID-19 (acute and convalescent) were obtained from the United States, Italy and Spain. In each case, the material was cDNA or gDNA derived from T cells, B-cell-depleted T cells, or PBMCs.

With regard to this clone: The same CDR3 is also encoded by other DNA sequences in this sample.

Methods used by the authors: The authors estimated nucleated cell counts from reference gene primer amplification. Only in-frame clones appear in the TCRdb table, and some are missing; sequencing was by immunoSEQ multiplex PCR. V and J calls and clone size are those listed in that table; D and trimming were worked out from the DNA. The sample gives about 250,000 clones, 80% to 85% of which show up once; around 14% is in the top ten. Seattle's cohort entered during active infection and was followed longitudinally. This CDR3 region has 13 residues. Deletions cut 5 bases from V and 5 bases from J, with 12 bases between. Per the germline V gene, CDR1 is MNHEY and CDR2 is SMNVEV (reference sequence).

The TCR was taken from a person between 65 and 79 years old with COVID-19, enrolled during active disease. The material sequenced was peripheral blood. J is TRBJ2-5 and V is TRBV27; unclear D gene. CDR3 in amino acids: CASSQLPGETQYF. The CDR3 DNA reads TGTGCCAGCAGTCAACTCCCCGGGGAGACCCAGTACTTC.